This paragraph reports one T cell receptor beta chain. There is no known antigen for this receptor. Qualities for individual bases were not recorded, and no much larger clone is one base off. In total, 666 healthy bone marrow donors made up the cohort. At the time of sampling, every cohort member was nominally healthy, though immune exposures that went unrecorded were likely present. The donor was CMV seropositive and belonged to the group of 250 to 300 seropositive cohort members. A peripheral blood sample was provided by each donor, and peripheral blood mononuclear cells were used for TCR beta sequencing. The Qiagen DNeasy Blood Extraction Kit was used to extract genomic DNA from the blood cell samples. The sample comes from a study of cytomegalovirus exposure and HLA in healthy donors (dated by TCRdb to about 2017). Turning to the overall study: According to an earlier analysis of 550 to 750 of the donors, 150 million to 200 million T cells yielded roughly 100 million unique TCR beta sequences and about 300 Gb of sequence data. An early release that covered fewer than 800 HLA-typed donors contained approximately 300 gigabases of sequencing data and tens of millions of unique TCR sequences. Of the roughly 400 genotyped donors, 81% were placed in the genetic ancestry cluster associated with self-reported Caucasian donors. The study aimed to test whether cataloging public T cell receptors could reveal signatures of past pathogen exposure. The study used immunosequencing to profile the T cell repertoires of around 600 subjects and linked those repertoires to cytomegalovirus serostatus. Besides the first cohort of around 700 subjects, a separate validation cohort made up of some 110 different subjects was used. To predict cytomegalovirus infection status, the study combined high-throughput TCR immunosequencing, statistical association of individual TCRs with disease status, and machine learning. A later analysis re-analyzed previously published TCR beta repertoires from 500 to 700 donors and added high-resolution HLA genotyping to study TCR occurrence patterns. Rather than using new phenotypic data, the later analysis identified candidate immune exposures from TCR beta sequences and from how often those sequences occurred across donors. An earlier analysis of several hundred of the donors used high-throughput TCR beta sequencing to judge whether each TCR beta V gene segment behaved as functional or pseudogenic. Donor age, sex, ethnicity and CMV serostatus were collected together with the repertoire data. In a later genetic analysis, genome-wide SNP genotypes for about three fifths of the roughly 670 donors were used, and that subset was treated as a discovery cohort. All discovery cohort repertoires had been generated using a single sequencing platform. Class I and class II HLA loci were covered by the typing at four-digit resolution. The number of donors typed differed by locus, with 629-630 for A, B, C, DRB1 and DQB1, around 500 for DQA1, approximately 580 for DPA1, and some 440 for DPB1. A handful of DR-DQ haplotypes were handled as single units for association and clustering because linkage in the cohort was strong. Among about 370 genotyped donors of the cohort, an average of about 220,000 unique TCR beta nucleotide sequences was sequenced per donor, of which about 19% were non-productive. General conclusions and limits of the study: Because the 87-base-pair reads could not distinguish some IMGT-functional V segments, including TRBV6-2 and TRBV6-3, those segments were excluded. A further reported finding was that TCR beta sequences accurately predicted the HLA-A and HLA-B alleles for most subjects in the first cohort. When HLA alleles, especially DR and DQ, strongly co-occurred, TCR associations were difficult to assign to individual alleles. A later genetic analysis reported fewer N-insertions in productive TCRs among donors in an Asian-associated ancestry cluster than the roughly 640-donor mean. According to the authors, the approach could potentially be generalized to other disease states and immunological phenotypes. A later analysis found that TCR association rates varied across HLA loci, with DRB1 alleles showing the most associated TCRs and HLA-C alleles the fewest. The earlier analysis of 587 of the donors excluded about 16 rarely observed V segments, including chromosome 9 orphons, because counts were too low. Only TCR beta chains were sequenced in this cohort, and the absence of alpha or paired-chain data limited detectable features. A cluster of highly shared sequence variants was judged likely to represent a technical artifact of the sequencing pipeline. V-gene and J-gene trimming of TCR beta chains was associated with a missense DCLRE1C variant in a later genetic analysis, and the association was replicated in an independent cohort. In an earlier analysis of under 600 of the donors, most TCR beta V segments were observed in productive rearrangements about 87% or about 30% of the time, broadly matching IMGT annotations. At a false discovery rate of 0.05, a later analysis linked around 17,000 TCR beta sequences to specific HLA alleles. For the cohort, immune exposure information was limited to CMV serostatus. Because HLA typing was unavailable for some donors at each locus, only the typed subset was used in association tests. In the study, approximately 160 TCR beta chains were listed as associated with cytomegalovirus. Presence/absence analyses assumed roughly uniform sequencing depth across donors, an assumption that may not hold. Most CMV-associated TCR beta chains appeared to be HLA-restricted in a later analysis, and the HLA associations seemed to be driven largely by CMV exposure. A few of the identified cytomegalovirus-associated TCR beta chains were confirmed in vitro to be specific for cytomegalovirus antigens. Several of the top co-occurrence clusters appeared to be linked to parvovirus B19, influenza, CMV and Epstein-Barr virus, according to a later analysis. Linkage disequilibrium might explain the correlated functional status among segregating V segments, but an unknown experimental factor could not be excluded. Cytomegalovirus status was reported to be diagnosed by the classifier with high specificity and sensitivity in both the original and validation cohorts. Across donors, most TCR sequences were observed very rarely, whereas some public TCRs were present in many individuals. In a later analysis, HLA-associated TCR beta chains showed more clonal expansion and lower generation probabilities than non-associated chains that were equally common.

Libraries were made using the immunoSEQ multiplex PCR assay. For the multiplex PCR, a mixture combining 60 forward primers for TCR Vbeta segments and 13 reverse primers for TCR Jbeta segments was used. Amplification of the CDR3 region of rearranged TCR beta genes was performed with a multiplex PCR assay on genomic DNA. The amplified TCR beta libraries were sequenced on the Illumina HiSeq System as 87-base-pair reads. In the paper's pipeline: Across the 640 or so repertoires, a later analysis counted approximately 75 million unique TCR beta chains, about 10 million of which were shared by at least two donors. Raw reads were error-corrected and collapsed into unique sequences with a nearest-neighbor algorithm that merged closely related sequences to remove PCR and sequencing errors. V, D and J gene segments were assigned by aligning CDR3 sequences to IMGT reference sequences. Each retained sequence needed at least a six-nucleotide match to both a V gene segment and a J gene segment. Rearrangements were called productive when the CDR3 lacked stop codons and stayed in frame with V and J; all others were non-productive. CDR3 was defined by IMGT convention, running from the second conserved V-encoded cysteine to the conserved J-encoded phenylalanine. The earlier analysis of fewer than 750 of the donors excluded sequences that lacked an unambiguous match to a single V gene segment. In an earlier analysis of several hundred of the donors, V segments were called functional above 56.7% productive rearrangements and were called segregating when the between-donor standard deviation exceeded 5%. A statistical classification framework was built to diagnose cytomegalovirus status from the catalog of TCR beta chain sequences. V and J gene assignment, in a later analysis, came from comparing TCR nucleotide sequences with IMGT/GENE-DB human TR gene sequences. A later analysis assigned CDR3 sequences and most-parsimonious VDJ recombination scenarios with the TCRdist pipeline. In a later analysis, each TCR beta chain was defined by its CDR3 amino acid sequence together with its V-gene family, and reads without a unique V-gene family were excluded. A later analysis removed over 500 highly shared, low-generation-probability nucleotide sequences to deal with suspected cross-contamination and a sequencing artifact. A later analysis calculated a clonal expansion index for each public chain from normalized within-repertoire ranks of inferred template counts. Generation probabilities in a later analysis came from a VDJ recombination model fitted to out-of-frame rearrangements, and those results were checked against IGoR. In a later analysis, TCR-TCR, TCR-HLA and TCR-CMV co-occurrence was scored with hypergeometric tests, and a repertoire-size bias correction was applied to TCR pairs. To estimate false discovery rates, a later analysis permuted the HLA or CMV assignments 20 times. In a later analysis, co-occurring TCRs were grouped using DBSCAN, and TCRdist sequence similarity was added for clustering within HLA-allele-positive subsets. Co-occurrence clustering excluded repertoires with fewer than 30,000 or more than 120,000 public chains, plus five with anomalous nucleotide sharing. TCRdb stores this immuneACCESS table with in-frame sequences only. Part of the clones is absent; in the studies checked, under half of the shortfall reflects unresolved V genes, and no reason is known for the rest. D and trimming were read from the DNA, whereas the V and J calls and clone size are those reported in that table. This sample has 300,000 or so clones in its table, and almost 85% of those were observed once. The top ten constitute roughly 2% of the sample.

The CDR3 spans 15 residues, from the cysteine through the phenylalanine. Only the CDR3 DNA stays, 45 bases, in frame from base 1. Relative to germline, V is 0 bases shorter and J is 4 bases shorter, with 13 bases between their ends. Reading the germline V gene (reference sequence) gives CDR1 SGHNT and CDR2 YYREEE. This TCR was recovered from a woman aged 40 to 50 in good health and CMV-seropositive. The specimen was PBMCs. The rearranged chain carries TRBV5-4 and TRBJ1-1, and the D gene may be TRBD1, 6 bases matching. The nucleotides read TGTGCCAGCAGCTTGGCTCTGGGGGCGGTCACTGAAGCTTTCTTT. The resulting protein is CASSLALGAVTEAFF.